These 20 T cell receptor beta chains were all obtained from the same sample, sequenced in a study of blood T cell repertoires in COVID-19. Measured with immunoSEQ multiplex PCR; TCRdb has only the in-frame clones, and not every one. The data contain 200,000 to 300,000 clones, roughly 90% of them singletons. The sample consisted of peripheral blood. The receptors shown here come from a man between 25 and 39 years old with active or convalescent COVID-19.

The V gene is TRBV5-5, the J gene TRBJ2-2, with TRBD1 matching over 7 bases. Trimming took 3 bases from V and 5 from J; bases not matched to a gene: 16. The CDR3 covers 18 residues. Germline V gives CDR1 SGHKS, CDR2 YYEKEE (reference sequence). The chain's CDR3 is CASSSRGQNPLRTGELFF. CDR3 in DNA: TGTGCCAGCAGCTCCCGGGGACAGAACCCACTGCGGACCGGGGAGCTGTTTTTT. The entire variable domain, with the rest obtained from reference TRBV5-5 and TRBJ2-2, is as follows: DAGVTQSPTHLIKTRGQQVTLRCSPISGHKSVSWYQQVLGQGPQFIFQYYEKEERGRGNFPDRFSARQFPNYSSELNVNALLLGDSALYLCASSSRGQNPLRTGELFFGEGSRLTVL.

J is TRBJ2-5 and V is TRBV4-1; the match to TRBD1 covers 8 bases. Unmatched junction bases numbered 14, after V lost 1 base and J lost 7 bases. CDR1 and CDR2 from the germline V gene are MGHRA and YSYEKL. This CDR3 spans 17 amino acids. DNA of the CDR3: TGCGCCAGCAGCCAAGGGGGACAGGTAGCCCTAGGCGGGACCCAGTACTTC. This gives the protein CASSQGGQVALGGTQYF.

The rearrangement links TRBV6-5 to TRBJ1-4; TRBD1 might be the D (5 bases). The CDR3 length is 13 residues. V dropped 8 bases and J dropped 8 bases, with 15 bases sitting between them. Germline-derived CDR1 and CDR2 are MNHEY and SVGAGI. CDR3 bases: TGTGCCAGCGCGGGGGGTTTGGGAGAAAAACTGTTTTTT. It yields the protein CASAGGLGEKLFF.

The chain carries TRBV7-2 and TRBJ2-3; 9 bases align to TRBD2. Trimming cost V 9 bases and J 2 bases; bases outside gene matches: 6. Germline V gives CDR1 SGHTA, CDR2 FQGNSA. The CDR3 is 14 residues long. The CDR3 DNA reads TGTGCCAGTAAAAGCGGGGGGCACACAGATACGCAGTATTTT. Translated, it gives CASKSGGHTDTQYF.

V usage is TRBV19 and J usage is TRBJ1-3; D not certain. This CDR3 region has 15 residues. Germline CDR1 LNHDA, CDR2 SQIVND (reference sequence). Trimming took off 5 bases at V and 0 bases at J, with 11 bases between the two ends. The CDR3 spells CASSREGNSGNTIYF. CDR3 DNA: TGTGCCAGTAGTCGGGAGGGAAACTCTGGAAACACCATATATTTT.

J is TRBJ1-5 and V is TRBV9; TRBD1 matches at 7 bases. Germline CDR1 and CDR2: SGDLS and YYNGEE. The CDR3 sequence is 19 residues long. V shed 4 bases and J 1 base; nucleotides not matched to a gene: 17. The DNA of the CDR3 is TGTGCCAGCAGCCGGTGCCAGGGGGTCCATTATTACAGCAATCAGCCCCAGCATTTT. It specifies CASSRCQGVHYYSNQPQHF.

The chain links TRBV4-1 to TRBJ2-3; 8 positions agree with TRBD2. The trim removed 5 bases at V and 1 base at J, leaving 2 bases unmatched. The length of the CDR3 is 14 residues. Per germline, CDR1 MGHRA and CDR2 YSYEKL. The CDR3 reads CASSNSGGTDTQYF. The CDR3 DNA reads TGCGCCAGCAGCAATAGCGGGGGCACAGATACGCAGTATTTT.

This clone was seen once. This chain uses TRBV30 with TRBJ2-7; 7 bases line up with TRBD1. The CDR3 runs to 13 residues. CDR1 GTSNPN and CDR2 SVGIG come from the germline V gene (reference sequence). J gave up 3 bases and V 0 bases, and 2 bases lay outside the gene matches. This CDR3 is CAWSVGTDYEQYF. The CDR3 DNA sequence: TGTGCCTGGAGTGTCGGGACAGACTACGAGCAGTACTTC.

This chain connects TRBV25-1 to TRBJ1-2, with D possibly TRBD1 on 6 matching bases. Germline CDR1 and CDR2: MGHDK and SYGVNS. V dropped 3 bases and J dropped 7 bases, with 21 bases sitting between them. The CDR3 is made up of 16 amino acids. The CDR3 nucleotides are TGTGCCAGCAGTGACGCCCTCATGGGGGGGCGAGGTGGCTACACCTTC. It yields the protein CASSDALMGGRGGYTF.

The chain is built from TRBV19 and TRBJ2-7; 8 nucleotides align to TRBD2. Germline V gives CDR1 LNHDA, CDR2 SQIVND (reference sequence). This CDR3 contains 15 residues. J lost 3 bases, V lost 3 bases, and 7 bases had no gene match. CDR3 nucleotides: TGTGCCAGTAGTATCGTATTCGGGGGGGACTACGAGCAGTACTTC. Translating gives CASSIVFGGDYEQYF.

The rearrangement links TRBV7-6 to TRBJ1-6, with D tentatively TRBD1 (5 bases). V lost 2 bases, J lost 8 bases, and 16 bases lay in between. The V gene's germline CDR1 is SGHVS and CDR2 FNYEAQ. CDR3 length equals 16 residues. The CDR3 here is CASSLSGQGFDSPLHF. The CDR3 DNA reads as TGTGCCAGCAGCTTATCAGGTCAGGGTTTTGATTCACCCCTCCACTTT.

The rearrangement uses TRBV6-1 and TRBJ2-1; unclear D gene. This CDR3 comprises 13 residues. V gave up 2 bases and J gave up 4 bases, with 6 bases separating them. Germline CDR1 reads MNHNS; CDR2 reads SASEGT. CDR3 sequence reads: CASSELLYNEQFF. The CDR3 coding sequence is TGTGCCAGCAGTGAACTCCTTTACAATGAGCAGTTCTTC.

This chain connects TRBV21-1 to TRBJ2-3; TRBD1 is taken as the D call from the table, unchecked against the DNA. TRBV21-1 is classified as a pseudogene. The CDR3 has 14 residues. The CDR3 loop is CASATGGCTDTQYF. CDR3 sequence (DNA): TGTGCCAGCGCGACAGGGGGGTGCACAGATACGCAGTATTTT.

The CDR3 loop reads CASSLQGARGAFF. The CDR3 region has the DNA TGTGCCAGCAGCTTACAGGGGGCAAGAGGCGCTTTCTTT. The chain joins TRBV5-5 to TRBJ1-1; 9 bases map to TRBD1. Losses at the gene ends were 2 bases for V and 11 bases for J; bases not matched to a gene: 7. The CDR3 is 13 amino acids. Germline V lookup: CDR1 SGHKS, CDR2 YYEKEE (reference sequence).

The V and J genes are TRBV7-2 and TRBJ1-5; D ambiguous. There are 15 residues in the CDR3. Germline CDR1 and CDR2: SGHTA and FQGNSA. Trimming left V 5 bases short and J 2 bases short, with 13 bases between. CDR3 DNA: TGTGCCAGCAGCCGCACGGGGAGCGGCAATCAGCCCCAGCATTTT. Its protein is CASSRTGSGNQPQHF.

The chain uses TRBV7-6 and TRBJ2-3; D possibly corresponds to TRBD2 (6 bases). The CDR3 loop spans 16 amino acids. The V end was cut by 1 base, the J end by 2 bases, with 13 bases between. Germline V CDR1 and CDR2: SGHVS, FNYEAQ. This CDR3 is CASSLVGGMSTDTQYF. CDR3 nucleotides: TGTGCCAGCAGCTTAGTTGGCGGGATGTCCACAGATACGCAGTATTTT.

The V and J genes are TRBV18 and TRBJ2-1; tentative D call: TRBD2 (6 bases). Germline lookup yields CDR1 KGHSH and CDR2 LQKENI. V was shortened by 1 base and J by 4 bases, with 17 bases between the two germline ends. The CDR3 contains 17 residues. CDR3 in DNA: TGTGCCAGCTCACCACTTCCCCCAACCCGGGGGTACAATGAGCAGTTCTTC. It yields the protein CASSPLPPTRGYNEQFF.

Only a few counts were recorded for this clone. The CDR3 region is CASSRSTDTQYF. DNA of the CDR3: TGTGCCAGCAGCCGTAGCACAGATACGCAGTATTTT. The V gene is TRBV2, the J gene TRBJ2-3; D call uncertain. V was cut by 6 bases and J by 0 bases, with 4 bases left in between. The CDR3 sequence is 12 residues long. Germline V gene data show CDR1 as SNHLY and CDR2 as FYNNEI.

This chain connects TRBV18 to TRBJ1-2, with D uncertain. The CDR3 length is 15 residues. V lost 0 bases and J lost 4, with 12 bases in between. Germline loops: CDR1 KGHSH, CDR2 LQKENI. The CDR3 DNA reads as TGTGCCAGCTCACCACCTACCGCAACTACCTATGGCTACACCTTC. This encodes CASSPPTATTYGYTF. Drawing the rest from reference TRBV18 and TRBJ1-2, the complete variable domain is NAGVMQNPRHLVRRRGQEARLRCSPMKGHSHVYWYRQLPEEGLKFMVYLQKENIIDESGMPKERFSAEFPKEGPSILRIQQVVRGDSAAYFCASSPPTATTYGYTFGSGTRLTVV.

The genes are TRBV10-2 and TRBJ2-7, with 8 nucleotides matching TRBD1. The CDR3 is 14 amino acids. Germline V gene sequence: CDR1 WSHSY, CDR2 SAAADI. V was pared by 3 bases and J by 5 bases, with 6 bases of the junction left unmatched. The CDR3 is CASSDGQGSNEQYF. The CDR3 DNA reads TGCGCCAGCAGTGACGGACAGGGAAGCAACGAGCAGTACTTC.